The 30 T cell receptor beta chains listed next were all sequenced from one sample in a study of human T cells and chemical hapten exposure. Documented time point: pre-sensitization, week 0. Treatment in this sample: therapeutic diphenylcyclopropenone sensitization with weekly scalp DPC. TCRdb fed the RACE reads into MiXCR, producing one record per CDR3 protein. The sample records around 100,000 distinct CDR3 sequences, roughly 10% being singletons. The sequences come from whole blood, collected in connection with sensitization to the hapten diphenylcyclopropenone (DPC). All receptors derive from an older woman with alopecia areata. Some clones in this sample may be carry-over from other donors' samples.

This clonotype appeared many times. The chain links TRBV5-1 to TRBJ1-4; D gene unclear. Trimming shortened V by 1 base and J by 7 bases, and 11 bases separated the two germline ends. The CDR3 has 14 amino acids. CDR1 is SGHRS, CDR2 YFSETQ, per germline. CDR3 in amino acids: CASSLKSSVEKLFF. The DNA for the CDR3 is TGCGCCAGCAGCTTGAAGTCTTCAGTTGAAAAACTGTTTTTT.

The chain recombines TRBV6-6 with TRBJ2-7; possible D gene TRBD1, 6 bases. Per germline, CDR1 MNHNY and CDR2 SVGAGI (reference sequence). Between the trimmed V and J ends, which lost 5 bases and 0 bases, there was a span of 11 bases. The CDR3 is 14 amino acids. For the CDR3, the DNA is TGTGCCAGCAGTGACTACAGGGCCTCCTACGAGCAGTACTTC. Translation gives CASSDYRASYEQYF.

This clonotype was counted at least ten times. The J gene is TRBJ2-3, the V gene TRBV24-1; TRBD2 matches 13 bases. The CDR3 is 17 amino acids. V shed 5 bases and J 3 bases; nucleotides not matched to a gene: 7. Germline assignment: CDR1 KGHDR and CDR2 SFDVKD. The CDR3: CATSARPGLAGTDTQYF. As DNA, the CDR3 is TGTGCCACCAGTGCCCGGCCGGGACTAGCGGGGACAGATACGCAGTATTTT.

The J gene is TRBJ1-4, the V gene TRBV12-3 or TRBV12-4; 7 nucleotides agree with TRBD1. The CDR3 spans 11 residues. The trim removed 4 bases at V and 13 bases at J, leaving 3 bases unmatched. In DNA form, the CDR3 reads TGTGCCAGCAGTTCGACAGGGTCACTGTTTTTT. Residues: CASSSTGSLFF.

In its sample, this clonotype was seen many times. The chain carries TRBV12-3 or TRBV12-4 and TRBJ2-2; D remains ambiguous. The CDR3 has 14 amino acids. Trimming stripped 1 base from V and 4 bases from J, with 7 bases between. The CDR3 region is CASSLGGSTGELFF. CDR3 DNA sequence: TGTGCCAGCAGTTTAGGCGGCAGCACCGGGGAGCTGTTTTTT.

V gene TRBV29-1 combines with J gene TRBJ2-7; 9 nucleotides line up with TRBD1. V lost 7 bases to trimming and J lost 1 base; unmatched junction nucleotides: 5. This CDR3 spans 13 amino acids. Germline-derived CDR1 and CDR2 are SQVTM and ANQGSEA. The CDR3 DNA sequence: TGCAGCGGAAGGGACAGGGAGTCCTACGAGCAGTACTTC. Amino acid sequence: CSGRDRESYEQYF.

In this sample, this clonotype turned up a few times. The rearrangement joins TRBV10-3 to TRBJ2-7; TRBD1 is a possible D gene (5 bases). The CDR3 contains 15 residues. The germline V and J ends were trimmed by 0 bases and 1 base, with 10 bases remaining between them. Per the germline V gene, CDR1 is ENHRY and CDR2 is SYGVKD. CDR3 in DNA: TGTGCCATCAGTGAGTCTGGGCAGGGATCCTACGAGCAGTACTTC. This sequence encodes CAISESGQGSYEQYF.

This clonotype was seen at least ten times. The chain is built from TRBV7-3 and TRBJ2-1; D is perhaps TRBD2 (5 bases). Germline V gene sequence: CDR1 SGHTA, CDR2 FQGTGA. Trimming took 2 bases from V and 6 from J, leaving 5 bases between them. This CDR3 region has 12 residues. The DNA of the CDR3 is TGTGCCAGCAGCTTAGAGGGCAATGAGCAGTTCTTC. Protein sequence: CASSLEGNEQFF.

The V gene is TRBV3-1, the J gene TRBJ2-2; no firm D call. This CDR3 is 20 amino acids long. Deletions cut 6 bases from V and 4 bases from J, with 30 bases between. Germline V gene sequence: CDR1 LGHDT, CDR2 YNNKEL (reference sequence). CDR3 sequence reads: CASRQKDPSVGPVGTGELFF. The DNA of the CDR3 is TGTGCCAGCAGACAAAAGGACCCGTCGGTGGGTCCCGTAGGCACCGGGGAGCTGTTTTTT.

The rearrangement uses TRBV3-1 and TRBJ2-1, with D possibly matching TRBD1 (6 bases). Germline assignment: CDR1 LGHDT and CDR2 YNNKEL (reference sequence). There are 12 residues in the CDR3. The V gene lost 4 bases and the J gene lost 12 bases, with 13 bases spanning the gap. The CDR3, as DNA: TGTGCCAGCAGCCTCACAGGGTTTGCGCAGTTCTTC. Translating it yields CASSLTGFAQFF.

This clonotype was counted many times. This rearrangement joins TRBV20-1 to TRBJ2-5; no clear D. The CDR3 runs 12 residues. CDR1 and CDR2 from the germline V gene are DFQATT and SNEGSKA (reference sequence). CDR3 sequence: CSLLGNQETQYF. In nucleotides, the CDR3 is TGCAGCCTATTAGGGAACCAAGAGACCCAGTACTTC.

This clonotype was observed a handful of times. V gene TRBV2 combines with J gene TRBJ1-2, with D possibly TRBD1 on 6 matching bases. The CDR3 runs 17 residues. The germline CDR1 and CDR2 sequences are SNHLY and FYNNEI. Trimming took 1 base from V and 6 from J, leaving 21 bases between them. The CDR3 spells CASSEESVGAGFNGYTF. Here the CDR3 DNA reads TGTGCCAGCAGTGAAGAAAGTGTGGGGGCAGGGTTCAATGGCTACACCTTC.

In its sample, this clonotype was seen a few times. This chain connects TRBV16 to TRBJ2-1, with D tentatively TRBD2 (6 bases). Germline V gene data show CDR1 as KGHSY and CDR2 as FQNENV. Trimming removed 0 bases from V and 13 bases from J, with 10 bases in between. The CDR3 is 12 residues long. The CDR3 nucleotides are TGTGCCAGCAGCCAATCGTCACTAGCCCAGTTCTTC. It encodes CASSQSSLAQFF.

The genes are TRBV19 and TRBJ2-5, with TRBD1 identical over 8 bases. This CDR3 is 15 amino acids long. Germline V gene data show CDR1 as LNHDA and CDR2 as SQIVND (reference sequence). V dropped 4 bases and J dropped 5; count of bases not matched to a gene: 9. Written as DNA, the CDR3 is TGTGCCAGTAGTACGTCCCGGGACAGGATTGAGACCCAGTACTTC. Its translation: CASSTSRDRIETQYF.

This clonotype occurred a few times. The gene calls are TRBV3-1 and TRBJ2-3; 9 nucleotides line up with TRBD2. Germline lookup yields CDR1 LGHDT and CDR2 YNNKEL (reference sequence). This CDR3 is built from 15 residues. V lost 4 bases, J lost 3 bases, and 5 bases stayed unmatched. As DNA, the CDR3 is TGTGCCAGCAGCCTCGGGACTAGCTCGACAGATACGCAGTATTTT. This codes for CASSLGTSSTDTQYF.

V usage is TRBV5-5 and J usage is TRBJ1-1, with unresolved D. The CDR3 runs 12 residues. Germline loops: CDR1 SGHKS, CDR2 YYEKEE (reference sequence). V was trimmed by 3 bases and J by 1 base, leaving 4 bases between them. The CDR3 region has the DNA TGTGCCAGCAGCTCCAGGAACACTGAAGCTTTCTTT. It codes for CASSSRNTEAFF.

The gene calls are TRBV19 and TRBJ1-3; no clear D. Deletions cut 7 bases from V and 3 bases from J, with 7 bases between. CDR3 size: 12 residues. The germline V gene encodes CDR1 LNHDA and CDR2 SQIVND (reference sequence). The CDR3 spells CASTIVGNTIYF. In nucleotides, the CDR3 is TGTGCCAGTACGATCGTTGGAAACACCATATATTTT.

The rearrangement links TRBV27 to TRBJ2-1; 10 nucleotides align to TRBD2. CDR1 MNHEY and CDR2 SMNVEV come from the germline V gene (reference sequence). The CDR3 consists of 15 residues. Trimming at V came to 4 bases and at J to 2 bases, leaving 2 bases not matched to a gene. The CDR3, as DNA: TGTGCCAGCAGTTCACTAGCGGGGCCCTACAATGAGCAGTTCTTC. This translates into CASSSLAGPYNEQFF.

This clonotype was detected many times. The chain couples TRBV20-1 to TRBJ1-3, with 7 positions matching TRBD1. The V segment lost 4 bases and the J segment 2 bases; nucleotides outside the gene matches: 11. Germline V CDR1 and CDR2: DFQATT, SNEGSKA (reference sequence). The CDR3 loop spans 16 amino acids. The CDR3 sequence: CSATRTGAYAGNTIYF. CDR3 nucleotide sequence: TGCAGTGCTACTAGGACAGGCGCTTACGCTGGAAACACCATATATTTT.

This chain connects TRBV5-4 to TRBJ2-1; 9 nucleotides align to TRBD2. V shed 4 bases, J shed 7 bases, and the junction held 12 bases outside the gene matches. The CDR3 contains 16 residues. Germline V gene sequence: CDR1 SGHNT, CDR2 YYREEE (reference sequence). Here the CDR3 reads CASSHLMASGVNEQFF. Written as DNA, the CDR3 is TGTGCCAGCAGCCACCTCATGGCTAGCGGGGTGAATGAGCAGTTCTTC.

There are many counts of this clonotype. The chain recombines TRBV4-2 with TRBJ2-2, with 7 bases aligning to TRBD1. The CDR3 extends over 15 amino acids. The V and J ends lost 2 bases and 7 bases, in that order; junction bases with no gene match: 7. Germline V lookup: CDR1 LGHNA, CDR2 YNFKEQ. DNA of the CDR3: TGTGCCAGCAGCCAAAGCGACAGGGAATTCGGGGAGCTGTTTTTT. Amino acid sequence: CASSQSDREFGELFF.

This clonotype has ten or more counts. This chain joins TRBV5-6 and TRBJ2-3; 7 bases align to TRBD2. The CDR3 length is 14 residues. Losses at the gene ends were 1 base for V and 3 bases for J; bases not matched to a gene: 2. The germline V gene has CDR1 SGHDT and CDR2 YYEEEE. CDR3 loop: CASSLPSGTDTQYF. CDR3 coding DNA: TGTGCCAGCAGCTTGCCTAGCGGTACAGATACGCAGTATTTT.

This clonotype was recorded a few times. The chain couples TRBV7-9 to TRBJ2-7; TRBD1 aligns across 11 bases. The CDR3 is made up of 16 amino acids. V shed 4 bases, J shed 2 bases, and the junction held 7 bases outside the gene matches. Germline V gene data show CDR1 as SEHNR and CDR2 as FQNEAQ (reference sequence). CDR3 DNA sequence: TGTGCCAGCAGCTCCGAGACGGGACAGGGGGCCTACGAGCAGTACTTC. Translating it yields CASSSETGQGAYEQYF.

The chain carries TRBV12-3 or TRBV12-4 and TRBJ2-7, with 7 bases matching TRBD1. CDR3 size: 13 residues. Trimming cost V 4 bases and J 8 bases; bases outside gene matches: 8. CDR3 loop: CASSYGTESKQYF. CDR3 DNA sequence: TGTGCCAGCAGTTACGGGACAGAATCCAAGCAGTACTTC.

The rearrangement uses TRBV2 and TRBJ2-3; D not certain. V dropped 2 bases and J dropped 3 bases, with 3 bases sitting between them. Germline values: CDR1 SNHLY, CDR2 FYNNEI. The CDR3 is 12 residues long. CDR3 residues: CASSENTDTQYF. In DNA, the CDR3 is TGTGCCAGCAGTGAAAATACAGATACGCAGTATTTT.

Many counts were recorded for this clonotype. This chain connects TRBV11-2 to TRBJ2-3; D not certain. Trimming took off 2 bases at V and 4 bases at J, with 10 bases between the two ends. CDR3 length: 14 residues. CDR1 and CDR2 (germline): SGHAT, FQNNGV. Here the CDR3 DNA reads TGTGCCAGCAGCTTATGGGCCGAGGCAGATACGCAGTATTTT. Translated, it gives CASSLWAEADTQYF.

The chain couples TRBV29-1 to TRBJ2-3; 12 bases agree with TRBD2. CDR3 size: 14 residues. From germline, CDR1 is SQVTM and CDR2 ANQGSEA. V was pared by 6 bases and J by 6 bases, with 7 bases of the junction left unmatched. The CDR3 here is CSVALAGGPDTQYF. CDR3 coding DNA: TGCAGCGTGGCCCTAGCGGGGGGGCCGGATACGCAGTATTTT.

The chain is built from TRBV3-1 and TRBJ1-2, with D maybe TRBD1 (6 bases). Germline CDR1 is LGHDT and CDR2 is YNNKEL (reference sequence). Trimming removed 3 bases from V and 8 bases from J, with 13 bases in between. The CDR3 runs to 13 residues. The CDR3 reads CASSHNREGGYTF. The CDR3 DNA is TGTGCCAGCAGCCATAACAGGGAGGGAGGCTACACCTTC.

In its sample, this clonotype was seen many times. The rearrangement links TRBV4-1 to TRBJ2-7; 7 bases line up with TRBD2. J gave up 2 bases and V 4 bases, and 11 bases lay outside the gene matches. From germline, CDR1 is MGHRA and CDR2 YSYEKL. The CDR3 extends over 16 amino acids. CDR3 nucleotides: TGCGCCAGCAGCCCACCAGCGGGACGGGTCGCCTACGAGCAGTACTTC. Amino acid sequence: CASSPPAGRVAYEQYF.

This clonotype was observed a few times. The CDR3 loop is CASSFRLNNEQFF. DNA for the CDR3: TGTGCCAGCAGCTTTCGACTTAACAATGAGCAGTTCTTC. V and J are TRBV7-2 and TRBJ2-1; no clear D gene. Germline-derived CDR1 and CDR2 are SGHTA and FQGNSA. This CDR3 is 13 amino acids long. V was shortened by 3 bases and J by 5 bases, with 8 bases between the two germline ends.